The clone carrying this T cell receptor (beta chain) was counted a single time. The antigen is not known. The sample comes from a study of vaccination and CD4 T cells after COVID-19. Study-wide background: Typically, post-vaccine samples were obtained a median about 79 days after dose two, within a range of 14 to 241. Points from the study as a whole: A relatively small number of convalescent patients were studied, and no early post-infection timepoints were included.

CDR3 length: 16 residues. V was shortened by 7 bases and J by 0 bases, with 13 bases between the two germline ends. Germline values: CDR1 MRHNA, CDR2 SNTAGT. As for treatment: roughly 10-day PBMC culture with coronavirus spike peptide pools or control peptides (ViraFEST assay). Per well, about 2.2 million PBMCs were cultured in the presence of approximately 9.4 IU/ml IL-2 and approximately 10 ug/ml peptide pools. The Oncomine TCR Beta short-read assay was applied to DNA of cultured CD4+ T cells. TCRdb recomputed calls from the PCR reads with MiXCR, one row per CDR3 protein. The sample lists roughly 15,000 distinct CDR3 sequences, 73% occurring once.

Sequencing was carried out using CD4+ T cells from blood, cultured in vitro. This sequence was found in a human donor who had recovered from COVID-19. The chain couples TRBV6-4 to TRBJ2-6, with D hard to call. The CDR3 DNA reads TGTGCCAGCACCGGGTCATTGTACTCTGGGGCCAACGTCCTGACTTTC. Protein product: CASTGSLYSGANVLTF.